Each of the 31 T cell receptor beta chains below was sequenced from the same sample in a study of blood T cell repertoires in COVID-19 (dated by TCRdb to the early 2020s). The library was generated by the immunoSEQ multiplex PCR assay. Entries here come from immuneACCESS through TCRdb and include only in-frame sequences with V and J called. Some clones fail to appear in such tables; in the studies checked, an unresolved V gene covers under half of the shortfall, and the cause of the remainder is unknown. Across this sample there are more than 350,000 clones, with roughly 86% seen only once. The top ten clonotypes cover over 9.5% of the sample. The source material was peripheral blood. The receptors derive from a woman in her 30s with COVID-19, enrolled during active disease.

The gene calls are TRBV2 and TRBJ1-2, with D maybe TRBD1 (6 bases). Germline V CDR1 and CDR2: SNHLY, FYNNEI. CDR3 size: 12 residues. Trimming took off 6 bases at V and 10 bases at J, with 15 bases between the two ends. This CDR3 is CASSQTGLHYTF. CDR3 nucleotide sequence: TGTGCCAGCAGCCAAACAGGGCTCCACTACACCTTC.

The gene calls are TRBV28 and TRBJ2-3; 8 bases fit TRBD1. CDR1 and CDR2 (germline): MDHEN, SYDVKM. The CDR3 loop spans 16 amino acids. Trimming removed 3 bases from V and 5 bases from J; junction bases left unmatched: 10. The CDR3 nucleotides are TGTGCCAGCAGTTTTATGATTGGACAGGGTGTAGATACGCAGTATTTT. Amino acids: CASSFMIGQGVDTQYF.

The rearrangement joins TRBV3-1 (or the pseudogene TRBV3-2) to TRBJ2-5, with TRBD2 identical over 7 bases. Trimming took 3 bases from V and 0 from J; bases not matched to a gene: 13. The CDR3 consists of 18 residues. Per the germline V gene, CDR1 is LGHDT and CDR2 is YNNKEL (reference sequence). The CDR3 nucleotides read TGTGCCAGCAGCCATCCCGGGGTTGCGGGAGAATACCAAGAGACCCAGTACTTC. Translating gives CASSHPGVAGEYQETQYF.

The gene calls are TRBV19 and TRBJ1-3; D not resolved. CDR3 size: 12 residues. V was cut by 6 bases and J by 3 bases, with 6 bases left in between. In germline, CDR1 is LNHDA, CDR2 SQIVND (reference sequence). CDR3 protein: CASSPNGNTIYF. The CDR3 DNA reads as TGTGCCAGTAGCCCAAATGGAAACACCATATATTTT. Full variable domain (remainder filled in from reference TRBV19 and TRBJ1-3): DGGITQSPKYLFRKEGQNVTLSCEQNLNHDAMYWYRQDPGQGLRLIYYSQIVNDFQKGDIAEGYSVSREKKESFPLTVTSAQKNPTAFYLCASSPNGNTIYFGEGSWLTVV.

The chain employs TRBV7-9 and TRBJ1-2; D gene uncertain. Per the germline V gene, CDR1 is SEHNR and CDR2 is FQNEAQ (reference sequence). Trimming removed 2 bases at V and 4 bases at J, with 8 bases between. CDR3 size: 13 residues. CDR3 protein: CASSLRGFYGYTF. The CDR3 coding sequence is TGTGCCAGCAGCTTACGGGGTTTCTATGGCTACACCTTC.

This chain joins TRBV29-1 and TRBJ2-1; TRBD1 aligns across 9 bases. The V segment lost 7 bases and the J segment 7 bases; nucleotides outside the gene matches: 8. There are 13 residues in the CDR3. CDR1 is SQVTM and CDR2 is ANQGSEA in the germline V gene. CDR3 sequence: CSAVPGQGNEQFF. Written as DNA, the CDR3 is TGCAGCGCCGTCCCGGGACAGGGTAATGAGCAGTTCTTC.

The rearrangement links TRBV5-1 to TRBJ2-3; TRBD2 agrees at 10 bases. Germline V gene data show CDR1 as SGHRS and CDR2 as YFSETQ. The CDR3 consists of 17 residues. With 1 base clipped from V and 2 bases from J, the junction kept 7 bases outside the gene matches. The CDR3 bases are TGCGCCAGCAGCTTGAGGAGAGCGGGAGGGTACACAGATACGCAGTATTTT. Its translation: CASSLRRAGGYTDTQYF. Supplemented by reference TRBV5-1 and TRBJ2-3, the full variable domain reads KAGVTQTPRYLIKTRGQQVTLSCSPISGHRSVSWYQQTPGQGLQFLFEYFSETQRNKGNFPGRFSGRQFSNSRSEMNVSTLELGDSALYLCASSLRRAGGYTDTQYFGPGTRLTVL.

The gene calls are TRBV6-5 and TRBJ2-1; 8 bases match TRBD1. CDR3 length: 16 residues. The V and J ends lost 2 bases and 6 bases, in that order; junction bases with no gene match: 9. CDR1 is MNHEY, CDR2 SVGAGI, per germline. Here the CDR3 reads CASSYRGTGTFNEQFF. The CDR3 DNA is TGTGCCAGCAGTTACCGGGGGACAGGTACTTTCAATGAGCAGTTCTTC.

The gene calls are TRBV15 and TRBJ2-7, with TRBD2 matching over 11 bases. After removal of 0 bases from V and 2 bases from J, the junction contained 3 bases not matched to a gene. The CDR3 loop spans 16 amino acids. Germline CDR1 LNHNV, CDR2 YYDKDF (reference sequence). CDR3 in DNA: TGTGCCACCAGCAGAGATAAACTAGCGGGGGCCTACGAGCAGTACTTC. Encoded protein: CATSRDKLAGAYEQYF.

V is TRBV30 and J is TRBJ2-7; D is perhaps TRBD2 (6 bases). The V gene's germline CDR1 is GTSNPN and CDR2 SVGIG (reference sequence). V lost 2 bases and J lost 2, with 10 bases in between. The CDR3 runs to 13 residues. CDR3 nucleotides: TGTGCCTGGAGTCGCGGGGCCACCTACGAGCAGTACTTC. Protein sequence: CAWSRGATYEQYF.

The CDR3 sequence is CASSRGGGQGSEQFF. CDR3 in DNA: TGTGCCAGCAGCAGGGGTGGAGGACAGGGGTCTGAGCAGTTCTTC. The chain couples TRBV6-5 to TRBJ2-1, with TRBD1 matching 9 bases. With V trimmed by 6 bases and J by 9 bases, 12 bases remained unmatched. The CDR3 length is 15 residues. Germline loops: CDR1 MNHEY, CDR2 SVGAGI.

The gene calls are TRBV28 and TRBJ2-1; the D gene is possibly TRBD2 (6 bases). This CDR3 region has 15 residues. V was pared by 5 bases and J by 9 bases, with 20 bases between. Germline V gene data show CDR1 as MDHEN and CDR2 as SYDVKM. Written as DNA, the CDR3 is TGTGCCAGCAGTCGTGACAGCGGGTCTTGGGGTGAGCAGTTCTTC. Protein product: CASSRDSGSWGEQFF.

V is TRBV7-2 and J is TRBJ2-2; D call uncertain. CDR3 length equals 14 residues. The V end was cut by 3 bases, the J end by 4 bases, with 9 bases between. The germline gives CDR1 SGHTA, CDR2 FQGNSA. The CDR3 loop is CASSLAFPTGELFF. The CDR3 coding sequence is TGTGCCAGCAGCTTGGCCTTCCCCACCGGGGAGCTGTTTTTT. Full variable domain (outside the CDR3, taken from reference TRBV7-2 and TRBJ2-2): GAGVSQSPSNKVTEKGKDVELRCDPISGHTALYWYRQSLGQGLEFLIYFQGNSAPDKSGLPSDRFSAERTGGSVSTLTIQRTQQEDSAVYLCASSLAFPTGELFFGEGSRLTVL.

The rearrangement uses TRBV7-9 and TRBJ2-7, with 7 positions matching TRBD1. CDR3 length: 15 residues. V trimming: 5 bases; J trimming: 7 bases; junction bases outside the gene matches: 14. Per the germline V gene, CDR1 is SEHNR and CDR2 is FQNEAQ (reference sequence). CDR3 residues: CASSPGTVSVGEQYF. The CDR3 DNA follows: TGTGCCAGCAGCCCCGGGACAGTTAGTGTGGGAGAGCAGTACTTC.

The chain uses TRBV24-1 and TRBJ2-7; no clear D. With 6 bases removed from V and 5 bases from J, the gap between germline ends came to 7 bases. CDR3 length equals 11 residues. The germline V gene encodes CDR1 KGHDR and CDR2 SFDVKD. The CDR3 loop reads CATSLGHEQYF. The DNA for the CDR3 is TGTGCCACCAGTCTAGGCCACGAGCAGTACTTC.

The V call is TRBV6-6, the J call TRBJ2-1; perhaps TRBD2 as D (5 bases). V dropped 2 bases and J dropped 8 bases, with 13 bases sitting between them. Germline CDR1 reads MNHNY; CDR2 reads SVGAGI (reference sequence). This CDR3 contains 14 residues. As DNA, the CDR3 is TGTGCCAGCAGTTACCTTAAACTAGGCTATGAGCAGTTCTTC. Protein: CASSYLKLGYEQFF.

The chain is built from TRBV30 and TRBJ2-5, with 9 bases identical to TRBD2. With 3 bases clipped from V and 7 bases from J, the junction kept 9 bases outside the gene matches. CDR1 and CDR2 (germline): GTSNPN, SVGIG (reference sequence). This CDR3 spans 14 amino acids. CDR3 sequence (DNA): TGTGCCTGGAGAGGAGCGGGAGGCCCGAGGACCCAGTACTTC. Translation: CAWRGAGGPRTQYF.

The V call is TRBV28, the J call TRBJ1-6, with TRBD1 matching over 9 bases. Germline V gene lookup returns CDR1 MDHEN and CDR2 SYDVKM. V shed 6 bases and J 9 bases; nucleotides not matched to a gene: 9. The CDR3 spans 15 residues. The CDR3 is CASSFPGQGVSPLHF. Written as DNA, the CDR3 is TGTGCCAGCAGCTTCCCGGGACAGGGCGTTTCACCCCTCCACTTT. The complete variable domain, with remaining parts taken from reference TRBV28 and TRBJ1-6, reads DVKVTQSSRYLVKRTGEKVFLECVQDMDHENMFWYRQDPGLGLRLIYFSYDVKMKEKGDIPEGYSVSREKKERFSLILESASTNQTSMYLCASSFPGQGVSPLHFGNGTRLTVT.

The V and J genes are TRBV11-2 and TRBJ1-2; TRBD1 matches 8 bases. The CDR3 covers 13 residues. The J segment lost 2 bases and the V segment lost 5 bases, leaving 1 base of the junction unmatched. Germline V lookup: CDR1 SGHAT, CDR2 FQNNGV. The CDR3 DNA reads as TGTGCCAGCAGCCAGGGGGCGAACTATGGCTACACCTTC. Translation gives CASSQGANYGYTF.

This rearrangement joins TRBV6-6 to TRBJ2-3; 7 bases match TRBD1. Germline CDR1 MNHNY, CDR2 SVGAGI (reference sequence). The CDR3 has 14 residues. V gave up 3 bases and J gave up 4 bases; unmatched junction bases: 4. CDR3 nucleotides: TGTGCCAGCAGTTATGACAGGGCGTCAGATACGCAGTATTTT. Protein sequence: CASSYDRASDTQYF.

CDR3 DNA: TGTGCCAGTAGTGGAGGACAGGGTCCCGGGACTAGCGGGAGTAACACCGGGGAGCTGTTTTTT. Protein: CASSGGQGPGTSGSNTGELFF. This sequence joins TRBV19 and TRBJ2-2, with 14 bases that match TRBD2. The V segment lost 5 bases and the J segment 2 bases; nucleotides outside the gene matches: 16. CDR3 length equals 21 residues. CDR1 and CDR2 (germline): LNHDA, SQIVND (reference sequence).

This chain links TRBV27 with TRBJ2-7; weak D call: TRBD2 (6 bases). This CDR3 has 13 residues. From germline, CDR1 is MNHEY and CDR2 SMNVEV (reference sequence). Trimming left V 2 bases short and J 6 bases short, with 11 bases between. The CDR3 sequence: CASSLVRGLEQYF. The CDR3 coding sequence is TGTGCCAGCAGTTTAGTGCGGGGTCTCGAGCAGTACTTC.

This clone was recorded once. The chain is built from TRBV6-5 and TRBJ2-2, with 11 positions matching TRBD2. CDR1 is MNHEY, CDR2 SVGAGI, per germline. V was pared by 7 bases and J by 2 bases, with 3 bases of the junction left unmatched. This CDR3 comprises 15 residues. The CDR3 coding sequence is TGTGCCAGCACTAGCGGGAGGCCTAACACCGGGGAGCTGTTTTTT. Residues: CASTSGRPNTGELFF.

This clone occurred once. The CDR3 DNA is TGTGCCAGCTCACAGTCAGGGGCCTCAAATCAGCCCCAGCATTTT. Its translation is CASSQSGASNQPQHF. This chain uses TRBV18 with TRBJ1-5; D perhaps matches TRBD1 (6 bases). In germline, CDR1 is KGHSH, CDR2 LQKENI. The CDR3 has 15 amino acids. Deletions cut 4 bases from V and 4 bases from J, with 14 bases between.

The CDR3 loop is CASAPRTGFYEQYF. CDR3 in DNA: TGTGCCAGCGCTCCGAGGACAGGATTCTACGAGCAGTACTTC. V and J are TRBV5-5 and TRBJ2-7, with TRBD1 identical over 7 bases. The CDR3 runs 14 residues. After removal of 7 bases from V and 3 bases from J, the junction contained 10 bases not matched to a gene. Germline loops: CDR1 SGHKS, CDR2 YYEKEE (reference sequence).

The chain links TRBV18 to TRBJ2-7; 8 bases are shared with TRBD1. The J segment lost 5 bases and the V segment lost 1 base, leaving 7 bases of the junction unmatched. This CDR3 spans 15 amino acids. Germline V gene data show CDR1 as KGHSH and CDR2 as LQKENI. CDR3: CASSPRGQGFDEQYF. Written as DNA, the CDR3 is TGTGCCAGCTCACCACGAGGACAGGGCTTTGACGAGCAGTACTTC.

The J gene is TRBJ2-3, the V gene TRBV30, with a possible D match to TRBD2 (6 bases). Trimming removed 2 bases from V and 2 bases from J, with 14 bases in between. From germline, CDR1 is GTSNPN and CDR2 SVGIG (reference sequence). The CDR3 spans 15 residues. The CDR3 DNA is TGTGCCTGGAGTTCTGTTTCTAGCGTCACAGATACGCAGTATTTT. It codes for CAWSSVSSVTDTQYF.

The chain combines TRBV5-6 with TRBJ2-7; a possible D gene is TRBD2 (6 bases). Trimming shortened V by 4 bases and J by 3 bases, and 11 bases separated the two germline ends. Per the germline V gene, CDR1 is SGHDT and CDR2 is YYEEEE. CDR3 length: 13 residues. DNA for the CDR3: TGTGCCAGCAGCGGACGACTAGACTACGAGCAGTACTTC. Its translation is CASSGRLDYEQYF.

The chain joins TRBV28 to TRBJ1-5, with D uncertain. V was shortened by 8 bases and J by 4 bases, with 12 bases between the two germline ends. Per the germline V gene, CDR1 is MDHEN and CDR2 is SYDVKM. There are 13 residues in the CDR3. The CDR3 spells CASRPGWNQPQHF. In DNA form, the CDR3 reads TGTGCCAGCCGACCCGGGTGGAATCAGCCCCAGCATTTT.

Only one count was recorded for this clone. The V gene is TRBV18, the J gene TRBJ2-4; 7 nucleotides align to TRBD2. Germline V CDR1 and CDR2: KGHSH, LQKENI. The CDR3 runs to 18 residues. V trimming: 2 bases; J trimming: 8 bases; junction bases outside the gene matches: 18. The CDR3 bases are TGTGCCAGCTCACCAACTCATGAGGGCGGGAGCCGAGACGACATTCAGTACTTC. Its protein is CASSPTHEGGSRDDIQYF.

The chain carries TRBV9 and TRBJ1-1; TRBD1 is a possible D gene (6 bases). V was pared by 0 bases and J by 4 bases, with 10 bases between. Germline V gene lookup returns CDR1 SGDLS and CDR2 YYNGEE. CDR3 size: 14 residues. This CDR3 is CASSVAGVGTEAFF. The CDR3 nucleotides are TGTGCCAGCAGCGTAGCAGGGGTAGGCACTGAAGCTTTCTTT. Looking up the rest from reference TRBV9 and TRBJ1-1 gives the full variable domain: DSGVTQTPKHLITATGQRVTLRCSPRSGDLSVYWYQQSLDQGLQFLIQYYNGEERAKGNILERFSAQQFPDLHSELNLSSLELGDSALYFCASSVAGVGTEAFFGQGTRLTVV.